These T cell receptor beta chains were read from a single sample in a study of beta chain features in type 1 diabetes. Clones were sequenced by immunoSEQ multiplex PCR, and TCRdb holds only the in-frame ones, with some missing. The sample carries hundreds of thousands of clones, roughly 16% recorded once. The sample consisted of naive CD4+ T cells from blood. The receptors derive from a young man in good health. CDR3s include the opening cysteine and the closing phenylalanine or tryptophan. Each record gives: V gene, clone size, D gene, J gene, CDR3 DNA, CDR3 protein. D genes are given only for firm matches. Clone size is not always given. Where it is, it says once, few, many or a class for expanded clones.

TRBV4-1	few	TRBD1	TRBJ2-7	TGCGCCAGCAGCCAGCCGGGACAGGGGACCTACGAGCAGTACTTC	CASSQPGQGTYEQYF
TRBV12-5	-	TRBD1	TRBJ2-2	TGTGCTAGTGGTTTGGTGGTGACAGGGGCGAACACCGGGGAGCTGTTTTTT	CASGLVVTGANTGELFF
TRBV5-4	few	TRBD1	TRBJ2-7	TGTGCCAGCAGCTTGGCCGGGACAGGGGCCTACGAGCAGTACTTC	CASSLAGTGAYEQYF
TRBV18	few	-	TRBJ2-7	TGTGCCAGCTCACCATTGAGGAACTACGAGCAGTACTTC	CASSPLRNYEQYF
TRBV2	few	-	TRBJ2-1	TGTGCCAGCAATAACCGCAGGGCGGACAATGAGCAGTTCTTC	CASNNRRADNEQFF
TRBV7-9	-	TRBD2	TRBJ2-1	TGTGCCAGCAGCTTTAAGCCTAGCGGGGTGAGCTCCTACAATGAGCAGTTCTTC	CASSFKPSGVSSYNEQFF
TRBV25-1	few	TRBD2	TRBJ2-2	TGTGCCAGCAGTGAATTAGCGGGAGGGGGGACCGGGGAGCTGTTTTTT	CASSELAGGGTGELFF
TRBV4-2	-	TRBD1	TRBJ2-1	TGTGCCAGCAGCCAAGCCAAAGGGACAGGGGACAATGAGCAGTTCTTC	CASSQAKGTGDNEQFF
TRBV18	few	TRBD1	TRBJ2-1	TGTGCCAGCTCACCACGACAGGGGGGGCTCTACAATGAGCAGTTCTTC	CASSPRQGGLYNEQFF
TRBV4-1	few	-	TRBJ2-5	TGCGCCAGCAGCCAACGTTCCGGGCAAAAGGAGACCCAGTACTTC	CASSQRSGQKETQYF
TRBV7-2	-	TRBD2	TRBJ2-4	TGTGCCAGCAGCTTGCAACCTCTTCCTAGCGGGAGGGAGGGGAACATTCAGTACTTC	CASSLQPLPSGREGNIQYF
TRBV6-1	-	-	TRBJ2-7	TGTGCCAGCAGTGAAGTAGGGGTTACCTACGAGCAGTACTTC	CASSEVGVTYEQYF
TRBV10-3	few	-	TRBJ2-1	TGTGCCATCAGCTCCTACAATGAGCAGTTCTTC	CAISSYNEQFF
TRBV9	once	-	TRBJ1-3	TGTGCCAGCAGCGCCTTAGGACAGTTCTCTGGAAACACCATATATTTT	CASSALGQFSGNTIYF
TRBV21-1	few	-	TRBJ2-7	TGTGCCAGCAGCAAAGGGAGTGTGGGACAGGGGCGCTCCTACGAGCAGTACTTC	CASSKGSVGQGRSYEQYF
TRBV5-1	few	TRBD2	TRBJ2-3	TGCGCCAGCAGCCCGGGGGGGCTCACAGATACGCAGTATTTT	CASSPGGLTDTQYF
TRBV19	-	-	TRBJ1-1	TGTGCCATCCTCGGGCTGGGGGGCACTGAAGCTTTCTTT	CAILGLGGTEAFF
TRBV5-4	-	-	TRBJ2-7	TGTGCCAGCAGCTTGCAGCCAGCGGAGGGCTACGAGCAGTACTTC	CASSLQPAEGYEQYF
TRBV6-1	-	-	TRBJ2-7	TGTGCCAGCAGCAGAAGAACCTACGAGCAGTACTTC	CASSRRTYEQYF
TRBV7-3	-	-	TRBJ2-1	TGTGCCAGCAGCGTAGGACAGTCCTACAATGAGCAGTTCTTC	CASSVGQSYNEQFF
TRBV6-4	few	TRBD2	TRBJ2-3	TGTGCCAGCAGTTTGACTAGCGGGAGCTTCACAGATACGCAGTATTTT	CASSLTSGSFTDTQYF
TRBV11-1	-	TRBD1	TRBJ2-6	TGTGCCAGCAGCCGACAGGGTTTTGGGGCCAACGTCCTGACTTTC	CASSRQGFGANVLTF
TRBV6-1	few	-	TRBJ1-4	TGTGCCAGCAGTGCTCAACTAGTGATTAATGAAAAACTGTTTTTT	CASSAQLVINEKLFF
TRBV5-4	-	-	TRBJ2-5	TGTGCCAGCAGCTTGGCCGGTTTGTCAGAATTCGGGACCCAGTACTTC	CASSLAGLSEFGTQYF
TRBV5-1	-	TRBD2	TRBJ2-3	TGCGCCAGCAGCCCAGGGACTAGCGGGGGACCCCATGATACGCAGTATTTT	CASSPGTSGGPHDTQYF
TRBV29-1	few	TRBD1	TRBJ1-2	TGCAGCGTTGAGGCCTACAGGGGTGCGTGGGGCTACACCTTC	CSVEAYRGAWGYTF
TRBV6-9	-	-	TRBJ2-3	TGTGCCAGCGAACTCTCCTACAGGCGAGGTCGGGATACGCAGTATTTT	CASELSYRRGRDTQYF
TRBV2	-	-	TRBJ1-4	TGTGCCAGCAGTGAAAGGAGGGCTAATGAAAAACTGTTTTTT	CASSERRANEKLFF
TRBV7-9	few	TRBD2	TRBJ2-1	TGTGCCAGCAGCCAGAGCGGGAAGAGAGGAATCTACAATGAGCAGTTCTTC	CASSQSGKRGIYNEQFF
TRBV28	few	-	TRBJ2-7	TGTGCCAGCACTAGGGGGTCCTATGCCTACGAGCAGTACTTC	CASTRGSYAYEQYF
TRBV5-1	-	TRBD2	TRBJ2-7	TGCGCCAGCAGCATTCTCCCCGGGGCGGGAGGCTCCTACGAGCAGTACTTC	CASSILPGAGGSYEQYF
TRBV18	few	TRBD1	TRBJ2-7	TGTGCCAGCTCACCGGACAGGGCTTCCTACGAGCAGTACTTC	CASSPDRASYEQYF
TRBV5-1	-	-	TRBJ1-2	TGCGCCAGCAGCTTGGACGGAAGGGCTGGCTACACCTTC	CASSLDGRAGYTF
TRBV30	-	-	TRBJ1-2	TGTGCCTGGAGTCTCGGACAAGCGGTCGGCTACACCTTC	CAWSLGQAVGYTF
TRBV2	-	-	TRBJ2-7	TGTGCCAGCAGTGAACAGGCCAGCAAAACCTACGAGCAGTACTTC	CASSEQASKTYEQYF
TRBV6-5	few	-	TRBJ1-2	TGTGCCAGCAGTAAACATGGAGAGGCTAACTATGGCTACACCTTC	CASSKHGEANYGYTF
TRBV9	few	TRBD2	TRBJ2-7	TGTGCCAGCAGCGTGGGACTAGCTTTATCGAGCTCCTACGAGCAGTACTTC	CASSVGLALSSSYEQYF
TRBV7-9	few	TRBD1	TRBJ2-5	TGTGCCAGCAGCTTGCGAGGACAGGGGACGGAGACCCAGTACTTC	CASSLRGQGTETQYF
TRBV2	-	TRBD1	TRBJ1-1	TGTGCCAGCAGCATCCGACAGGGATTGAACACTGAAGCTTTCTTT	CASSIRQGLNTEAFF
TRBV6-6	-	TRBD1	TRBJ1-2	TGTGCCAGCAGAGATGCCGGGACAGGGTATGGCTACACCTTC	CASRDAGTGYGYTF
TRBV10-3	-	-	TRBJ2-3	TGTGCCATCAGTGATCTTAGGGGGGACCGCGGGGATACGCAGTATTTT	CAISDLRGDRGDTQYF